This passage covers 9 T cell receptor beta chains from one sample sequenced in a study of T cells in Graves' hyperthyroidism and ophthalmopathy. RNA transcripts served as the template for amplifying TCR beta CDR3 regions. During a first-round RT-PCR of the TCR CDR3, the HTBI primer set was used. TCRdb reprocessed the multiplex PCR reads via MiXCR and lists one record per CDR3 protein. The sample has more than 300,000 distinct CDR3 sequences, roughly 13% seen once. The material sequenced was blood. The origin of the receptors is a woman aged 55-69 years with Graves' hyperthyroidism.

The J gene is TRBJ2-7, the V gene TRBV5-1; 7 nucleotides align to TRBD1. This CDR3 region has 14 residues. The germline V gene encodes CDR1 SGHRS and CDR2 YFSETQ. With V trimmed by 5 bases and J by 6 bases, 11 bases remained unmatched. As DNA, the CDR3 is TGCGCCAGCAGATCCATCCGACAGGGAACCGAGCAGTACTTC. It codes for CASRSIRQGTEQYF.

Concerning this clonotype itself: Being one base from a much bigger clone, this may be a read error. The V and J genes are TRBV12-3 or TRBV12-4 and TRBJ2-7; unclear D gene. Trimming shortened V by 2 bases and J by 7 bases, and 12 bases separated the two germline ends. The CDR3 has 13 residues. CDR3 coding DNA: TGTGCCAGCAGTTTAAATAGGTTCGATGAGCAGTACTTC. Residues: CASSLNRFDEQYF.

This clonotype was seen ten or more times. This chain joins TRBV5-6 and TRBJ2-3, with no clear D. V lost 0 bases to trimming and J lost 4 bases, with 6 bases between them. This CDR3 has 13 residues. Germline V CDR1 and CDR2: SGHDT, YYEEEE. DNA of the CDR3: TGTGCCAGCAGCTTGGGACTCTCAGATACGCAGTATTTT. Translation: CASSLGLSDTQYF.

The table lists this clonotype with a few counts. V usage is TRBV7-9 and J usage is TRBJ1-6, with D unclear. This CDR3 comprises 13 residues. Trimming removed 5 bases from V and 8 bases from J, with 10 bases in between. Germline CDR1 and CDR2: SEHNR and FQNEAQ (reference sequence). The CDR3 bases are TGTGCCAGCAGCCCTCCCGGGTATTCACCCCTCCACTTT. As protein: CASSPPGYSPLHF.

Only a few counts were recorded for this clonotype. Being one base from a much bigger clone, this may be a read error. The chain joins TRBV12-3 or TRBV12-4 to TRBJ2-1, with 10 bases identical to TRBD2. There are 13 residues in the CDR3. V was pared by 6 bases and J by 15 bases, with 11 bases of the junction left unmatched. DNA of the CDR3: TGTGCCAGCAGCTTCGCTCTAGCGGGAGTTAGGTTCTTC. Its translation is CASSFALAGVRFF.

This clonotype was counted ten times or more. This chain connects TRBV2 to TRBJ2-3; the D gene is possibly TRBD1 (7 bases). CDR3 length equals 14 residues. Germline-derived CDR1 and CDR2 are SNHLY and FYNNEI. Trimming took 6 bases from V and 6 from J, leaving 16 bases between them. The CDR3 loop is CASRGTAGGDTQYF. The CDR3 nucleotides read TGTGCCAGCAGAGGGACAGCGGGTGGCGATACGCAGTATTTT.

The table lists this clonotype with a few counts. The chain recombines TRBV20-1 with TRBJ1-4; D perhaps matches TRBD1 (6 bases). The germline V and J ends were trimmed by 2 bases and 3 bases, with 13 bases remaining between them. CDR1 and CDR2 (germline): DFQATT, SNEGSKA (reference sequence). There are 15 residues in the CDR3. The CDR3 loop reads CSARSPTGPNEKLFF. Here the CDR3 DNA reads TGCAGTGCTAGATCCCCGACAGGACCTAATGAAAAACTGTTTTTT.

The J gene is TRBJ2-7, the V gene TRBV7-9; D ambiguous. The CDR3 contains 13 residues. CDR1 SEHNR and CDR2 FQNEAQ come from the germline V gene (reference sequence). The ends were cut back, 11 bases at V and 1 base at J, with 15 bases in the middle. The CDR3 spells CAGQEGLSYEQYF. The CDR3 nucleotides are TGTGCCGGCCAGGAAGGGTTATCCTACGAGCAGTACTTC.

This clonotype was detected once. The rearrangement joins TRBV27 to TRBJ2-5; D remains ambiguous. The CDR3 loop spans 13 amino acids. Germline loops: CDR1 MNHEY, CDR2 SMNVEV (reference sequence). Trimming took 5 bases from V and 1 from J, leaving 8 bases between them. CDR3 bases: TGTGCCAGCAGTCCGACACGCCAAGAGACCCAGTACTTC. It codes for CASSPTRQETQYF.